This TCR beta chain stems from a study of T cell responses to AZD1222 COVID-19 vaccine. TCRdb's table, derived via immunoSEQ multiplex PCR, lists solely in-frame clones and lacks some. The sample lists tens of thousands of clones, more than 85% occurring once. Second doses that came at about 4 or about 12 weeks were put together. The CDR3 covers 14 residues. CDR1 and CDR2 from the germline V gene are SNHLY and FYNNEI. With 6 bases clipped from V and 5 bases from J, the junction kept 5 bases outside the gene matches. The material sequenced was peripheral blood, taken 28 days after the second AZD1222 dose. The TCR was taken from an adult who received the AZD1222 COVID-19 vaccine. J is TRBJ2-7 and V is TRBV2; TRBD2 agrees at 12 bases. CDR3 DNA sequence: TGTGCCAGCAGGACCCGACTAGCGGGAGACGAGCAGTACTTC. Translating it yields CASRTRLAGDEQYF.